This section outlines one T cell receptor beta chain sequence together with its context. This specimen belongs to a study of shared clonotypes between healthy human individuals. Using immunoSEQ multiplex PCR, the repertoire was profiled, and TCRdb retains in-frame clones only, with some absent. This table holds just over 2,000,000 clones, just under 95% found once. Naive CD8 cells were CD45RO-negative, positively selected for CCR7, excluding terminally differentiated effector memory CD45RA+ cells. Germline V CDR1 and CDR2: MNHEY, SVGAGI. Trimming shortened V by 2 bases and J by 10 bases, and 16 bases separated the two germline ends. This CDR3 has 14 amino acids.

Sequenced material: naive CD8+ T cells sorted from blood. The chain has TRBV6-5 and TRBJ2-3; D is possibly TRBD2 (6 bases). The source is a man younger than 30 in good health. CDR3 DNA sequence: TGTGCCAGCAGTTACGGGACTTCTCCGGGGGCGCAGTATTTT. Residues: CASSYGTSPGAQYF.